This T cell receptor beta chain was retrieved from a study of blood T cells in healthy people across ages. Then a second PCR, running roughly 7 to 11 cycles, was carried out with a sample-barcoded 5' primer and a J-beta primer mix. TCRdb itself ran the 5' RACE reads through MiXCR, one entry per CDR3 protein. The top ten hold around 11% of the sample, which has 1.5 million to 2 million distinct CDR3 sequences, 30% to 35% seen once. This CDR3 is built from 17 residues. Germline loops: CDR1 LGHNA, CDR2 YNFKEQ. Trimming cost V 4 bases and J 3 bases; bases outside gene matches: 10. This clonotype was sampled from a woman in her thirties in good health. The chain joins TRBV4-2 to TRBJ2-5; 11 bases are a match to TRBD2. Sequencing used blood. CDR3 loop: CASSLSRSGGVEETQYF. CDR3 nucleotide sequence: TGTGCCAGCAGCCTCTCTCGTAGCGGGGGGGTAGAAGAGACCCAGTACTTC.